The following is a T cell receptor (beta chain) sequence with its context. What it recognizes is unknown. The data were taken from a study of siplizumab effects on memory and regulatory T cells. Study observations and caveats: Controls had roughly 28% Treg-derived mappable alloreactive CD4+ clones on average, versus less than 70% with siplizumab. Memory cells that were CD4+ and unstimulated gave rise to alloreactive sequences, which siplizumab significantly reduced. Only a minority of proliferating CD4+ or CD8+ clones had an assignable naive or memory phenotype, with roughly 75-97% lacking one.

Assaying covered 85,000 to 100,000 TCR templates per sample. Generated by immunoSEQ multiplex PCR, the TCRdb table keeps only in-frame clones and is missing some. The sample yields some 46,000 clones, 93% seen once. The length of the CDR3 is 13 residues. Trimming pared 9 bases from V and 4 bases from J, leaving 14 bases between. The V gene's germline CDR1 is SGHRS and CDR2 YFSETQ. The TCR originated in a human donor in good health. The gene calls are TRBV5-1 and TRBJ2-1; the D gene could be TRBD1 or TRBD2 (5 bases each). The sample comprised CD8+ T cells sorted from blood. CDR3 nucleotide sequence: TGCGCCACCGCCGGGACGGAATACAATGAGCAGTTCTTC. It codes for CATAGTEYNEQFF.